Listed here are 17 T cell receptor beta chains from one sample, sequenced in a study of CD8 T cells in ankylosing spondylitis (TCRdb year 2017). Broader findings and caveats from the paper: Blood from ankylosing spondylitis patients appeared to be characterized by a TCR beta motif composed of under 10 highly homologous amino acid variants.

The antigens of these receptors remain unknown. Library preparation employed 5' RACE. TCRdb lists the instrument as Illumina HiSeq 2500. The public reads were reprocessed in TCRdb via fastp at Q25 and MiXCR, keeping in-frame beta chains. A single entry per CDR3 protein holds the most common genes and DNA from its merged rows. The sample table contains around 770,000 distinct CDR3 sequences; only one count was recorded for 12% of them. Jointly, the top ten make up under 0.6% of the sample. The specimen was blood, either unsorted or a sorted T cell fraction (not recorded which). The receptors were gathered from a male donor with ankylosing spondylitis.

This clonotype was recorded at least ten times. The chain employs TRBV7-2 and TRBJ2-1, with D possibly TRBD1 on 5 matching bases. The CDR3 sequence is 14 residues long. Germline V lookup: CDR1 SGHTA, CDR2 FQGNSA. V dropped 5 bases and J dropped 5 bases, with 13 bases sitting between them. The CDR3 DNA reads TGTGCCAGCAGCCCCGACAGCTTTAACAATGAGCAGTTCTTC. It yields the protein CASSPDSFNNEQFF.

This clonotype was seen a few times. The chain has TRBV25-1 and TRBJ2-7; the D is unclear. V was shortened by 4 bases and J by 2 bases, with 15 bases between the two germline ends. This CDR3 spans 15 amino acids. Germline-derived CDR1 and CDR2 are MGHDK and SYGVNS. For the CDR3, the DNA is TGTGCCAGCAGTGGGACCAGGCTCTCTCCCTACGAGCAGTACTTC. This gives the protein CASSGTRLSPYEQYF.

The CDR3 reads CATSDLGGAEQYF. Here the CDR3 DNA reads TGTGCCACCAGTGATTTGGGAGGGGCCGAGCAGTACTTC. V is TRBV24-1 and J is TRBJ2-7; D is perhaps TRBD2 (6 bases). Between the trimmed V and J ends, which lost 0 bases and 6 bases, there was a span of 8 bases. The CDR3 extends over 13 amino acids. The germline gives CDR1 KGHDR, CDR2 SFDVKD.

This clonotype was picked up many times. The V and J genes are TRBV29-1 and TRBJ2-1, with D perhaps TRBD2 (5 bases). This CDR3 has 11 amino acids. Germline loops: CDR1 SQVTM, CDR2 ANQGSEA. V was clipped by 5 bases and J by 10 bases, with 12 bases between them. Here the CDR3 reads CSVMARLEQFF. In DNA, the CDR3 is TGCAGCGTTATGGCCCGACTAGAGCAGTTCTTC.

The table lists this clonotype with a few counts. The chain combines TRBV5-1 with TRBJ2-5; possible D gene TRBD2, 5 bases. Germline CDR1 SGHRS, CDR2 YFSETQ. Trimming pared 4 bases from V and 5 bases from J, leaving 12 bases between. The CDR3 spans 13 residues. CDR3: CASSVGSRETQYF. In nucleotides, the CDR3 is TGCGCCAGCAGCGTTGGGAGTAGGGAGACCCAGTACTTC.

The chain joins TRBV7-8 to TRBJ2-5, with D perhaps assigned TRBD1 or TRBD2 (5 bases each). V dropped 7 bases and J dropped 5 bases, with 20 bases sitting between them. The CDR3 length is 15 residues. Germline CDR1 and CDR2: SGHVS and FQNEAQ. The CDR3 sequence is CASIRADTGAETQYF. The CDR3, as DNA: TGTGCCAGCATCCGGGCGGACACCGGGGCTGAGACCCAGTACTTC.

V usage is TRBV5-1 and J usage is TRBJ1-1; 7 nucleotides agree with TRBD1. V shed 3 bases and J 6 bases; nucleotides not matched to a gene: 5. CDR1 is SGHRS, CDR2 YFSETQ, per germline. The CDR3 extends over 13 amino acids. The CDR3 is CASSWDSIAEAFF. The CDR3 DNA reads as TGCGCCAGCAGCTGGGACAGCATCGCTGAAGCTTTCTTT.

The gene calls are TRBV4-3 and TRBJ2-3; 9 bases line up with TRBD1. The CDR3 spans 17 residues. The V segment lost 4 bases and the J segment 5 bases; nucleotides outside the gene matches: 13. The V gene's germline CDR1 is LGHNA and CDR2 YSLEER. In DNA, the CDR3 is TGCGCCAGCAGCCTGGGCCCAAGACAGGGGGTCGGAGATACGCAGTATTTT. Encoded protein: CASSLGPRQGVGDTQYF.

There are many counts of this clonotype. The V and J genes are TRBV5-1 and TRBJ2-1; 11 nucleotides agree with TRBD2. The junction had 10 bases not matched to a gene; V was cut back by 2 bases and J by 9 bases. CDR1 SGHRS and CDR2 YFSETQ come from the germline V gene. This CDR3 region has 16 residues. The CDR3 sequence is CASSFLLLAGESEQFF. As DNA, the CDR3 is TGCGCCAGCAGCTTCCTTTTACTAGCGGGAGAAAGTGAGCAGTTCTTC.

This clonotype has just a few counts. The chain couples TRBV6-6 to TRBJ2-7; D call uncertain. The CDR3 covers 11 residues. The V gene's germline CDR1 is MNHNY and CDR2 SVGAGI (reference sequence). Between the trimmed V and J ends, which lost 5 bases and 4 bases, there was a span of 6 bases. CDR3 coding DNA: TGTGCCAGCAGTAAACAATACGAGCAGTACTTC. Amino acids: CASSKQYEQYF.

In this sample, this clonotype turned up many times. This chain uses TRBV20-1 with TRBJ1-1; D unresolved. Trimming left V 3 bases short and J 0 bases short, with 5 bases between. Germline CDR1 is DFQATT and CDR2 is SNEGSKA (reference sequence). The CDR3 is 12 residues long. CDR3 in DNA: TGCAGTGCTAGGCCAGTGAACACTGAAGCTTTCTTT. Amino acids: CSARPVNTEAFF.

This clonotype was recorded a few times. The rearrangement uses TRBV4-1 and TRBJ1-2; D ambiguous. CDR1 is MGHRA, CDR2 YSYEKL, per germline. V lost 1 base, J lost 3 bases, and 15 bases lay in between. The CDR3 extends over 16 amino acids. In DNA form, the CDR3 reads TGCGCCAGCAGCCAAGGAAGAGCCGATGACGACTATGGCTACACCTTC. Translating gives CASSQGRADDDYGYTF.

The rearrangement links TRBV25-1 to TRBJ2-1, with no clear D. This CDR3 contains 13 residues. Trimming removed 3 bases from V and 9 bases from J, with 12 bases in between. CDR1 is MGHDK, CDR2 SYGVNS, per germline. CDR3 DNA sequence: TGTGCCAGCAGTGACCATTACGTGGGTGAGCAGTTCTTC. This gives the protein CASSDHYVGEQFF.

This clonotype has a handful of counts. The rearrangement uses TRBV20-1 and TRBJ2-3; D is ambiguous. The CDR3 extends over 11 amino acids. Germline V CDR1 and CDR2: DFQATT, SNEGSKA (reference sequence). Deletions cut 6 bases from V and 3 bases from J, with 7 bases between. The DNA for the CDR3 is TGCAGTGCCAGTAAGACAGATACGCAGTATTTT. It specifies CSASKTDTQYF.

This rearrangement joins TRBV7-2 to TRBJ1-2; D not certain. The CDR3 has 13 amino acids. V was shortened by 0 bases and J by 7 bases, with 9 bases between the two germline ends. The germline CDR1 and CDR2 sequences are SGHTA and FQGNSA. The CDR3 sequence: CASSLAAGRGYTF. The DNA of the CDR3 is TGTGCCAGCAGCTTAGCGGCGGGTCGTGGCTACACCTTC.

J is TRBJ1-1 and V is TRBV28; D is unresolved. The CDR3 sequence is 14 residues long. With 2 bases removed from V and 3 bases from J, the gap between germline ends came to 10 bases. Germline V lookup: CDR1 MDHEN, CDR2 SYDVKM. CDR3 sequence reads: CASSLIPIDTEAFF. In DNA form, the CDR3 reads TGTGCCAGCAGTTTAATCCCTATCGACACTGAAGCTTTCTTT.

The J gene is TRBJ2-2, the V gene TRBV4-2; D is possibly TRBD1 or TRBD2 (7 bases each). Germline CDR1 and CDR2: LGHNA and YNFKEQ. The CDR3 loop spans 16 amino acids. Trimming stripped 0 bases from V and 6 bases from J, with 14 bases between. The CDR3 DNA reads as TGTGCCAGCAGCCAAGAGCGCAGGGGGGGATCCGGGGAGCTGTTTTTT. Translated, it gives CASSQERRGGSGELFF.